This T cell receptor (beta chain) was identified during a study of T cells in Graves' hyperthyroidism and ophthalmopathy. This clonotype has at least ten counts. The PBMCs studied were ones that came from roughly 9.1 ml fresh peripheral blood. The V gene's germline CDR1 is MGHDK and CDR2 SYGVNS. CDR3 length equals 12 residues. V lost 7 bases and J 3 bases, leaving 9 bases between the germline ends. Amplification of TCR beta CDR3 regions was performed using RNA transcripts as template. HTBI primers were employed in a first-round RT-PCR of the TCR CDR3. TCRdb redid the calling of the multiplex PCR reads with MiXCR, one entry per CDR3 protein. Seen here are roughly 700,000 distinct CDR3 sequences, under 45% observed once, and the top ten hold less than 40%.

The chain carries TRBV25-1 and TRBJ1-1; D is undetermined. The sample taken for sequencing was blood. This TCR came from a woman between 35 and 50 years old with Graves' hyperthyroidism. Here the CDR3 DNA reads TGTGCCAGCACTAACTGGGACACTGAAGCTTTCTTT. Amino acids: CASTNWDTEAFF. Looking up the rest from reference TRBV25-1 and TRBJ1-1 gives the full variable domain: EADIYQTPRYLVIGTGKKITLECSQTMGHDKMYWYQQDPGMELHLIHYSYGVNSTEKGDLSSESTVSRIRTEHFPLTLESARPSHTSQYLCASTNWDTEAFFGQGTRLTVV.